This TCR beta chain was documented in a study of neurological immune-mediated disorders. At the level of the study: Multiple sclerosis patients numbered 34, with some 31 relapsing-remitting and 3 secondary progressive.

The authors produced cDNA by 5'RACE using 10-nucleotide random UMIs. Every sequencing run gave over 170 million TCR-beta sequences, taken from 15-18 subjects. TCRdb re-analysed the 5' RACE reads in MiXCR, keeping a single row per CDR3 protein. The repertoire holds under 75,000 distinct CDR3 sequences, approximately 3.1% seen once, with around 7.5% in the top ten. This clonotype showed up many times. Its antigen is still unknown. The CDR3 sequence is 14 residues long. Trimming cost V 1 base and J 5 bases, with 10 bases left between them. Germline CDR1 SGHRS, CDR2 YFSETQ. Study results and limitations: Among expanded clones, no CDR3 amino acid sequences were shared across subjects, a pattern suggesting private repertoires in all groups.

The chain has TRBV5-1 and TRBJ2-4, with TRBD1 as a possible D gene (5 bases). The TCR comes from a woman aged 55-70 years with multiple sclerosis. The sequenced sample consisted of PBMCs. The CDR3 DNA follows: TGCGCCAGCAGCTTGCAGGGTAGGGAAAACATTCAGTACTTC. As protein: CASSLQGRENIQYF.